The 32 T cell receptor beta chains below were found in one sample sequenced in a study of T-cell memory formation after mild COVID-19. TCRdb processed the 5' RACE reads anew with MiXCR; each CDR3 protein has one entry. This table has about 360,000 distinct CDR3 sequences, roughly an eighth appearing once. Sequenced input: PBMCs or a T cell subset sorted from them (not recorded which). These receptors originate from a man between 18 and 29 years old who had mild COVID-19 (a few samples of this study predate the infection). Cell type and time point are not known.

The sample holds a few counts of this clonotype. CDR3 loop: CASSYSRGTGGYGYTF. In DNA form, the CDR3 reads TGTGCCAGCAGTTACTCGAGGGGTACAGGGGGCTATGGCTACACCTTC. This chain connects TRBV6-5 to TRBJ1-2; the match to TRBD1 covers 8 bases. V dropped 0 bases and J dropped 4; count of bases not matched to a gene: 7. This CDR3 region has 16 residues. Per the germline V gene, CDR1 is MNHEY and CDR2 is SVGAGI.

This clonotype was detected only a few times. J is TRBJ2-7 and V is TRBV9, with 7 bases matching TRBD2. CDR1 is SGDLS, CDR2 YYNGEE, per germline. The junction had 5 bases not matched to a gene; V was cut back by 4 bases and J by 1 base. The CDR3 runs 14 residues. As DNA, the CDR3 is TGTGCCAGCAGCCCCCAGCGGGGATCCTACGAGCAGTACTTC. Translation gives CASSPQRGSYEQYF.

V gene TRBV6-5 combines with J gene TRBJ2-2; TRBD1 matches at 9 bases. The CDR3 has 15 amino acids. The germline gives CDR1 MNHEY, CDR2 SVGAGI. With 4 bases clipped from V and 3 bases from J, the junction kept 3 bases outside the gene matches. CDR3 in DNA: TGTGCCAGCAGTTCACAGGGGGCGCACACCGGGGAGCTGTTTTTT. It specifies CASSSQGAHTGELFF.

The chain has TRBV7-2 and TRBJ2-5, with a weak D call TRBD2 (6 bases). Trimming took 5 bases from V and 5 from J, leaving 15 bases between them. Germline V CDR1 and CDR2: SGHTA, FQGNSA. The CDR3 covers 14 residues. DNA for the CDR3: TGTGCCAGCAGCCACGGGGGAGTCGTGGAGACCCAGTACTTC. Amino acid sequence: CASSHGGVVETQYF.

The CDR3 protein is CASSPWTGRQETQYF. CDR3 DNA: TGCGCCAGCAGCCCGTGGACAGGGCGGCAAGAGACCCAGTACTTC. The V call is TRBV5-1, the J call TRBJ2-5, with 8 nucleotides matching TRBD1. CDR3 length: 15 residues. The V gene end was trimmed by 4 bases and the J gene end by 2 bases; junction bases not matched to a gene: 7. Germline V gives CDR1 SGHRS, CDR2 YFSETQ.

The chain recombines TRBV6-1 with TRBJ2-7; D is unclear. Per germline, CDR1 MNHNS and CDR2 SASEGT. With 6 bases removed from V and 2 bases from J, the gap between germline ends came to 11 bases. The CDR3 sequence is 13 residues long. In DNA, the CDR3 is TGTGCCAGCAGAGAGGACGGAGCCTACGAGCAGTACTTC. This encodes CASREDGAYEQYF.

The chain couples TRBV6-2 or TRBV6-3 to TRBJ2-1, with no clear D. The CDR3 runs 13 residues. Per the germline V gene, CDR1 is MNHEY and CDR2 is SVGEGT. Trimming took 0 bases from V and 2 from J, leaving 2 bases between them. This CDR3 is CASSYSPYNEQFF. CDR3 nucleotides: TGTGCCAGCAGTTACTCACCCTACAATGAGCAGTTCTTC.

This clonotype was seen more than once but under ten times. The genes are TRBV7-3 and TRBJ2-5, with D perhaps matching TRBD1 (7 bases). In germline, CDR1 is SGHTA, CDR2 FQGTGA. The CDR3 contains 14 residues. V lost 10 bases, J lost 5 bases, and 20 bases lay in between. Here the CDR3 DNA reads TGTGCCACCAATCGACAGGGAGGAGGCGAGACCCAGTACTTC. As protein: CATNRQGGGETQYF.

The sample holds many counts of this clonotype. The gene calls are TRBV4-3 and TRBJ2-5; tentatively, D is TRBD2 (5 bases). CDR1 is LGHNA and CDR2 is YSLEER in the germline V gene. Deletions cut 3 bases from V and 6 bases from J, with 14 bases between. The CDR3 runs to 14 residues. The CDR3 region is CASSHAGLGKTQYF. CDR3 nucleotides: TGCGCCAGCAGCCATGCCGGGCTCGGGAAGACCCAGTACTTC.

This clonotype was detected only a few times. J is TRBJ2-1 and V is TRBV7-8, with 11 positions matching TRBD2. The length of the CDR3 is 15 residues. In germline, CDR1 is SGHVS, CDR2 FQNEAQ. The V and J ends lost 5 bases and 8 bases, in that order; junction bases with no gene match: 8. The CDR3: CASSLSGGAEDEQFF. The CDR3 DNA reads TGTGCCAGCAGCCTTAGCGGGGGGGCCGAGGATGAGCAGTTCTTC.

This clonotype was seen ten or more times. The chain is built from TRBV5-1 and TRBJ2-2, with D possibly being TRBD1 or TRBD2 (6 bases each). The CDR3 sequence is 16 residues long. Trimming took 3 bases from V and 6 from J, leaving 18 bases between them. Germline V CDR1 and CDR2: SGHRS, YFSETQ. The CDR3 nucleotides are TGCGCCAGCAGCTCGGGGGACACCTTCTCCCCCGGGGAGCTGTTTTTT. This sequence encodes CASSSGDTFSPGELFF. Using reference TRBV5-1 and TRBJ2-2 for the parts outside the CDR3, the full variable domain is KAGVTQTPRYLIKTRGQQVTLSCSPISGHRSVSWYQQTPGQGLQFLFEYFSETQRNKGNFPGRFSGRQFSNSRSEMNVSTLELGDSALYLCASSSGDTFSPGELFFGEGSRLTVL.

The chain links TRBV7-9 to TRBJ2-5; TRBD2 aligns across 9 bases. Per germline, CDR1 SEHNR and CDR2 FQNEAQ (reference sequence). Trimming at V came to 2 bases and at J to 4 bases, leaving 11 bases not matched to a gene. The CDR3 contains 17 residues. The CDR3 sequence: CASSLISGGPWGETQYF. DNA for the CDR3: TGTGCCAGCAGCTTAATCAGCGGGGGGCCCTGGGGAGAGACCCAGTACTTC.

V gene TRBV7-9 combines with J gene TRBJ2-7; 9 bases agree with TRBD1. Per the germline V gene, CDR1 is SEHNR and CDR2 is FQNEAQ (reference sequence). Trimming took 5 bases from V and 3 from J; bases not matched to a gene: 11. The CDR3 runs to 16 residues. DNA for the CDR3: TGTGCCAGCAGCACAATCGACAGGGGGAGAGTCTACGAGCAGTACTTC. Residues: CASSTIDRGRVYEQYF.

There are many counts of this clonotype. The J gene is TRBJ2-5, the V gene TRBV4-1; weak D call: TRBD2 (7 bases). The germline V and J ends were trimmed by 1 base and 3 bases, with 12 bases remaining between them. This CDR3 region has 15 residues. Germline CDR1 and CDR2: MGHRA and YSYEKL. The CDR3, as DNA: TGCGCCAGCAGCCAAGGGGGGGGCCGGGAAGAGACCCAGTACTTC. Translated: CASSQGGGREETQYF.

This clonotype was counted only a few times. CDR3 region: CASSPGTGHSPLHF. The CDR3 DNA follows: TGTGCCAGCAGTCCCGGGACAGGGCATTCACCCCTCCACTTT. The rearrangement uses TRBV12-3 or TRBV12-4 and TRBJ1-6, with 9 bases fitting TRBD1. The ends lost 5 bases at V and 8 bases at J; junction bases unmatched: 4. This CDR3 contains 14 residues.

This clonotype was seen a few times. CDR3 region: CSARGQGLRNEQFF. CDR3 in DNA: TGCAGTGCGAGGGGACAGGGATTGAGGAATGAGCAGTTCTTC. The chain carries TRBV20-1 and TRBJ2-1; TRBD1 matches 9 bases. The J segment lost 7 bases and the V segment lost 6 bases, leaving 10 bases of the junction unmatched. Germline loops: CDR1 DFQATT, CDR2 SNEGSKA (reference sequence). The CDR3 is 14 amino acids.

As DNA, the CDR3 is TGTGCCAGCAGTTATACAGGGCATAATTCACCCCTCCACTTT. Protein product: CASSYTGHNSPLHF. V usage is TRBV6-5 and J usage is TRBJ1-6, with a tentative D call TRBD1 (6 bases). V lost 3 bases, J lost 5 bases, and 8 bases lay in between. The germline V gene encodes CDR1 MNHEY and CDR2 SVGAGI. The CDR3 extends over 14 amino acids.

In its sample, this clonotype was seen many times. The chain recombines TRBV4-1 with TRBJ2-1; the D gene is possibly TRBD2 (5 bases). Germline V gene data show CDR1 as MGHRA and CDR2 as YSYEKL. The V end lost 0 bases, the J end lost 0 bases, and 15 bases lay between the germline ends. This CDR3 is built from 18 residues. The DNA for the CDR3 is TGCGCCAGCAGCCAAGACCCCCAGCGGTTTAGCTCCTACAATGAGCAGTTCTTC. Encoded protein: CASSQDPQRFSSYNEQFF.

The J gene is TRBJ2-3, the V gene TRBV3-1; TRBD2 might be the D (6 bases). This CDR3 contains 14 residues. Germline CDR1 LGHDT, CDR2 YNNKEL (reference sequence). Trimming took off 4 bases at V and 5 bases at J, with 13 bases between the two ends. The CDR3 DNA reads as TGTGCCAGCAGCCGACAAGTGGGGGGAGATACGCAGTATTTT. Amino acids: CASSRQVGGDTQYF.

This clonotype was observed a handful of times. The rearrangement joins TRBV3-1 to TRBJ2-1; 8 bases agree with TRBD1. This CDR3 has 14 amino acids. J gave up 5 bases and V 3 bases, and 3 bases lay outside the gene matches. The germline V gene encodes CDR1 LGHDT and CDR2 YNNKEL (reference sequence). The CDR3 DNA reads as TGTGCCAGCAGCCAGTCGGACAGGGACAATGAGCAGTTCTTC. It codes for CASSQSDRDNEQFF.

This clonotype was seen a handful of times. CDR3: CASSSSGGIGELFF. The CDR3 nucleotides read TGTGCCAGCAGCTCTTCAGGGGGGATCGGGGAGCTGTTTTTT. The gene calls are TRBV7-2 and TRBJ2-2; maybe TRBD1 (7 bases). The CDR3 length is 14 residues. Trimming removed 4 bases at V and 7 bases at J, with 13 bases between. The V gene's germline CDR1 is SGHTA and CDR2 FQGNSA. Filled out from reference TRBV7-2 and TRBJ2-2, the complete variable domain reads GAGVSQSPSNKVTEKGKDVELRCDPISGHTALYWYRQSLGQGLEFLIYFQGNSAPDKSGLPSDRFSAERTGGSVSTLTIQRTQQEDSAVYLCASSSSGGIGELFFGEGSRLTVL.

This clonotype was seen many times. V gene TRBV6-2 or TRBV6-3 combines with J gene TRBJ1-2; D perhaps matches TRBD1 (6 bases). V was trimmed by 0 bases and J by 3 bases, leaving 17 bases between them. Germline loops: CDR1 MNHEY, CDR2 SVGEGT. CDR3 length equals 17 residues. CDR3 nucleotides: TGTGCCAGCAGTTACTCGTTTCGTAAAAACAGGGACTATGGCTACACCTTC. As protein: CASSYSFRKNRDYGYTF.

This clonotype appeared a few times. The rearrangement links TRBV6-2 or TRBV6-3 to TRBJ2-7, with 8 nucleotides matching TRBD1. CDR1 is MNHEY, CDR2 SVGEGT, per germline. J gave up 5 bases and V 8 bases, and 14 bases lay outside the gene matches. The CDR3 is 15 residues long. The CDR3 protein is CASPLFRDRLNEQYF. DNA of the CDR3: TGTGCCAGCCCTCTCTTCCGGGACAGGTTAAACGAGCAGTACTTC.

The gene calls are TRBV6-1 and TRBJ2-5, with D unclear. Germline V gives CDR1 MNHNS, CDR2 SASEGT. V lost 5 bases and J 7 bases, leaving 20 bases between the germline ends. There are 15 residues in the CDR3. The CDR3 protein is CASSPSRMGSGTQYF. CDR3 in DNA: TGTGCCAGCAGTCCTTCCCGGATGGGCTCGGGGACCCAGTACTTC.

This clonotype was detected a few times. The V call is TRBV19, the J call TRBJ1-2, with TRBD1 matching 11 bases. CDR1 LNHDA and CDR2 SQIVND come from the germline V gene (reference sequence). This CDR3 has 17 amino acids. Germline trimming cut 5 bases from V and 4 bases from J; bases unmatched to any gene: 12. The CDR3 DNA reads TGTGCCAGTAGTCCCCGGACAGGGGGCCTCCTTGGCTATGGCTACACCTTC. Translation gives CASSPRTGGLLGYGYTF.

J is TRBJ2-1 and V is TRBV11-2; TRBD1 agrees at 9 bases. V dropped 5 bases and J dropped 4; count of bases not matched to a gene: 6. This CDR3 has 15 amino acids. Germline CDR1 and CDR2: SGHAT and FQNNGV. Here the CDR3 reads CASSPTGTGYNEQFF. For the CDR3, the DNA is TGTGCCAGCAGCCCAACCGGGACAGGGTACAATGAGCAGTTCTTC.

Ten or more counts support this clonotype. DNA of the CDR3: TGTGCCAGCAGCCTGACTAGCGGGAGCAATGAGCAGTTCTTC. It encodes CASSLTSGSNEQFF. The genes are TRBV5-6 and TRBJ2-1, with 12 bases identical to TRBD2. CDR3 size: 14 residues. V was clipped by 4 bases and J by 6 bases; unmatched bases: 2. Germline V gives CDR1 SGHDT, CDR2 YYEEEE. The variable domain in full, with the rest retrieved from reference TRBV5-6 and TRBJ2-1, is DAGVTQSPTHLIKTRGQQVTLRCSPKSGHDTVSWYQQALGQGPQFIFQYYEEEERQRGNFPDRFSGHQFPNYSSELNVNALLLGDSALYLCASSLTSGSNEQFFGPGTRLTVL.

This rearrangement joins TRBV29-1 to TRBJ1-5, with 9 positions matching TRBD1. CDR1 and CDR2 (germline): SQVTM, ANQGSEA. After removal of 7 bases from V and 5 bases from J, the junction contained 9 bases not matched to a gene. This CDR3 spans 14 amino acids. CDR3 DNA sequence: TGCAGCGCGACGGACGGACAGGGGCATCAGCCCCAGCATTTT. Its translation: CSATDGQGHQPQHF.

The CDR3: CASSSRTGHTDTQYF. DNA for the CDR3: TGTGCCAGCAGTTCCCGGACAGGGCACACAGATACGCAGTATTTT. This sequence joins TRBV6-1 and TRBJ2-3, with 8 bases that match TRBD1. The CDR3 runs to 15 residues. With V trimmed by 5 bases and J by 2 bases, 6 bases remained unmatched. CDR1 MNHNS and CDR2 SASEGT come from the germline V gene.

The chain joins TRBV20-1 to TRBJ1-2; no firm D call. The CDR3 is 9 amino acids. Trimming removed 7 bases at V and 5 bases at J, with 5 bases between. Per germline, CDR1 DFQATT and CDR2 SNEGSKA (reference sequence). CDR3 coding DNA: TGCAGTGTGGAGTATGGCTACACCTTC. This translates into CSVEYGYTF.

A few counts support this clonotype. The chain uses TRBV7-6 and TRBJ2-1; possibly TRBD2 for D (5 bases). This CDR3 is 13 amino acids long. Germline assignment: CDR1 SGHVS and CDR2 FNYEAQ. Trimming shortened V by 4 bases and J by 6 bases, and 10 bases separated the two germline ends. Here the CDR3 DNA reads TGTGCCAGCAGCTCGTCGGACTTCAATGAGCAGTTCTTC. This gives the protein CASSSSDFNEQFF.

This clonotype was seen ten or more times. The chain employs TRBV2 and TRBJ1-1; no clear D gene. The V end lost 6 bases, the J end lost 5 bases, and 10 bases lay between the germline ends. In germline, CDR1 is SNHLY, CDR2 FYNNEI. There are 12 residues in the CDR3. The CDR3 DNA is TGTGCCAGCAGGGCGGATGGGACTGAAGCTTTCTTT. Its translation is CASRADGTEAFF.